Each of the 30 T cell receptor beta chains below was sequenced from the same sample in a study of shared clonotypes between healthy human individuals. Produced via immunoSEQ multiplex PCR; TCRdb's table is partial and in-frame only. The table lists about 980,000 clones, about 80% of them singletons. Sequencing was done on a sample of memory CD4+ T cells sorted from blood. The subset denotes: CD45RA-negative fraction. The source of these receptors is a man between 18 and 29 years old in good health.

V is TRBV6-5 and J is TRBJ2-5; the D gene could be TRBD1 or TRBD2 (5 bases each). CDR1 and CDR2 (germline): MNHEY, SVGAGI. This CDR3 is built from 13 residues. V lost 6 bases, J lost 4 bases, and 12 bases lay in between. For the CDR3, the DNA is TGTGCCAGCAGCCCCTGGGACCGAGAGACCCAGTACTTC. It translates to CASSPWDRETQYF.

This clone was detected only once. Its ends do not fully match the called genes, so a read error is possible. In nucleotides, the CDR3 is TGTGCCAGGAGCGTGGGCCTGGACAGCCCAAGGGGGTACACCTTC. Translation: CARSVGLDSPRGYTF. The V gene is TRBV9, the J gene TRBJ1-2; a possible D gene is TRBD1 (6 bases). This CDR3 spans 15 amino acids. Germline V gene lookup returns CDR1 SGDLS and CDR2 YYNGEE.

This clone was observed a few times. The chain couples TRBV11-2 to TRBJ2-2; 10 nucleotides agree with TRBD1. V lost 4 bases to trimming and J lost 4 bases; unmatched junction nucleotides: 9. Germline V gene data show CDR1 as SGHAT and CDR2 as FQNNGV. The CDR3 loop spans 17 amino acids. CDR3 sequence reads: CASSSLGQGVGTGELFF. Here the CDR3 DNA reads TGTGCCAGCAGCTCGTTAGGACAGGGGGTGGGCACCGGGGAGCTGTTTTTT.

The chain employs TRBV5-1 and TRBJ2-1, with D perhaps TRBD2 (6 bases). V gave up 3 bases and J gave up 0 bases, with 13 bases separating them. This CDR3 region has 16 residues. CDR1 and CDR2 (germline): SGHRS, YFSETQ. CDR3 DNA sequence: TGCGCCAGCAGCTCCTTAGCGGCGAGCTCCTACAATGAGCAGTTCTTC. Translated, it gives CASSSLAASSYNEQFF.

The chain couples TRBV18 to TRBJ2-7; D gene ambiguous. Trimming stripped 1 base from V and 5 bases from J, with 12 bases between. Germline CDR1 KGHSH, CDR2 LQKENI. The CDR3 loop spans 14 amino acids. CDR3 sequence (DNA): TGTGCCAGCTCACCACAAAACGGACGGGACGAGCAGTACTTC. It is translated as CASSPQNGRDEQYF.

Turning to this clone: This is likely a read error, given that the CDR3 carries no conserved phenylalanine or tryptophan at its end. The DNA is left out, because the CDR3 cannot be placed on it with certainty; the CDR3 is given as TCRdb lists it. The genes are TRBV5-1 and TRBJ2-7; the table's D call, TRBD1, has no DNA check behind it. The CDR3 is 12 residues long, ends included. Germline values: CDR1 SGHRS, CDR2 YFSETQ. CDR3 loop: CASSFPTSTGLI.

This chain uses TRBV10-3 with TRBJ1-3; TRBD1 matches 7 bases. V shed 10 bases, J shed 0 bases, and the junction held 9 bases outside the gene matches. This CDR3 spans 15 amino acids. Germline CDR1 reads ENHRY; CDR2 reads SYGVKD. The CDR3 loop is CATTGTATSGNTIYF. CDR3 in DNA: TGTGCCACGACCGGGACAGCAACCTCTGGAAACACCATATATTTT.

This clone was detected once. This chain connects TRBV4-3 to TRBJ1-2; 9 nucleotides match TRBD1. This CDR3 comprises 16 residues. The germline CDR1 and CDR2 sequences are LGHNA and YSLEER. The junction had 5 bases not matched to a gene; V was cut back by 1 base and J by 2 bases. The CDR3 DNA reads as TGCGCCAGCAGCCAAGCAGGGGACAGGGACAACTATGGCTACACCTTC. It codes for CASSQAGDRDNYGYTF.

With respect to this clone: This sample also contains other DNA sequences that code for the same CDR3. The V call is TRBV2, the J call TRBJ2-5, with 7 bases aligning to TRBD1. CDR1 and CDR2 (germline): SNHLY, FYNNEI. The CDR3 covers 13 residues. J lost 1 base, V lost 5 bases, and 1 base had no gene match. CDR3 loop: CASSRDSQETQYF. CDR3 sequence (DNA): TGTGCCAGCAGTCGGGACAGCCAAGAGACCCAGTACTTC.

V and J are TRBV27 and TRBJ2-7; D remains ambiguous. Trimming stripped 8 bases from V and 2 bases from J, with 22 bases between. CDR3 length: 16 residues. Germline assignment: CDR1 MNHEY and CDR2 SMNVEV (reference sequence). The CDR3 protein is CASHRDFSVPTYEQYF. CDR3 nucleotide sequence: TGTGCCAGCCACCGCGACTTCAGCGTACCCACCTACGAGCAGTACTTC.

This clone was seen a few times. Other nucleotide sequences from this sample produce the same CDR3. This chain uses TRBV11-2 with TRBJ2-3; D unresolved. CDR3 length: 15 amino acids. Deletions cut 0 bases from V and 1 base from J, with 8 bases between. Germline V gene sequence: CDR1 SGHAT, CDR2 FQNNGV. The CDR3 sequence is CASSLEGSRTDTQYF. Written as DNA, the CDR3 is TGTGCCAGCAGCTTAGAGGGCAGTCGCACAGATACGCAGTATTTT. Together with reference TRBV11-2 and TRBJ2-3, the CDR3 gives the full variable domain: EAGVAQSPRYKIIEKRQSVAFWCNPISGHATLYWYQQILGQGPKLLIQFQNNGVVDDSQLPKDRFSAERLKGVDSTLKIQPAKLEDSAVYLCASSLEGSRTDTQYFGPGTRLTVL.

This chain uses TRBV18 with TRBJ1-4; D ambiguous. V lost 0 bases, J lost 3 bases, and 11 bases lay in between. The CDR3 consists of 16 residues. CDR1 and CDR2 (germline): KGHSH, LQKENI. CDR3 coding DNA: TGTGCCAGCTCACCACCTGGCCGGGCGGCTAATGAAAAACTGTTTTTT. It codes for CASSPPGRAANEKLFF.

This rearrangement joins TRBV15 to TRBJ2-3, with 8 bases that match TRBD1. This CDR3 is 19 amino acids long. The J segment lost 4 bases and the V segment lost 0 bases, leaving 15 bases of the junction unmatched. Germline values: CDR1 LNHNV, CDR2 YYDKDF (reference sequence). The CDR3 loop is CATSRDLLKTGDNPDTQYF. For the CDR3, the DNA is TGTGCCACCAGCAGAGATCTACTGAAGACAGGGGACAATCCAGATACGCAGTATTTT.

The chain uses TRBV5-4 and TRBJ2-1; perhaps D is TRBD1 or TRBD2 (5 bases each). Germline V gives CDR1 SGHNT, CDR2 YYREEE (reference sequence). With 9 bases removed from V and 5 bases from J, the gap between germline ends came to 21 bases. The CDR3 extends over 15 amino acids. CDR3 bases: TGTGCCACCACCCTAGAGGGGCTTTTGGACAATGAGCAGTTCTTC. Protein product: CATTLEGLLDNEQFF.

The V gene is TRBV7-3, the J gene TRBJ2-3, with a tentative D call TRBD2 (6 bases). Per germline, CDR1 SGHTA and CDR2 FQGTGA. The CDR3 loop spans 15 amino acids. Trimming took 4 bases from V and 1 from J, leaving 12 bases between them. This chain's CDR3 is CASSSVGGRTDTQYF. The CDR3 bases are TGTGCCAGCAGCTCCGTCGGGGGTCGCACAGATACGCAGTATTTT.

The rearrangement uses TRBV4-3 and TRBJ2-2; D is uncertain. With 0 bases removed from V and 0 bases from J, the gap between germline ends came to 14 bases. The length of the CDR3 is 18 residues. CDR1 is LGHNA, CDR2 YSLEER, per germline. CDR3 loop: CASSQDSAASTNTGELFF. CDR3 bases: TGCGCCAGCAGCCAAGATTCGGCAGCCTCAACGAACACCGGGGAGCTGTTTTTT.

The rearrangement uses TRBV30 and TRBJ2-1; D gene uncertain. Between the trimmed V and J ends, which lost 5 bases and 7 bases, there was a span of 15 bases. The CDR3 runs 13 residues. Germline CDR1 is GTSNPN and CDR2 is SVGIG (reference sequence). The CDR3 coding sequence is TGTGCCTGGGGGCTATCCGAAAAAAATGAGCAGTTCTTC. Protein product: CAWGLSEKNEQFF. The full variable domain, its missing parts supplied by reference TRBV30 and TRBJ2-1, is SQTIHQWPATLVQPVGSPLSLECTVEGTSNPNLYWYRQAAGRGLQLLFYSVGIGQISSEVPQNLSASRPQDRQFILSSKKLLLSDSGFYLCAWGLSEKNEQFFGPGTRLTVL.

The V and J genes are TRBV7-2 and TRBJ2-2; no definite D call. There are 16 residues in the CDR3. Trimming shortened V by 2 bases and J by 8 bases, and 18 bases separated the two germline ends. Germline CDR1 is SGHTA and CDR2 is FQGNSA. The CDR3, as DNA: TGTGCCAGCAGCTTAACTGGATCGCAGGCAGGAGGGGAGCTGTTTTTT. Its translation: CASSLTGSQAGGELFF.

In regard to this clone: A read error is the likely source, as a far larger clone sits one nucleotide away. The same CDR3 is also encoded by other DNA sequences in this sample. This rearrangement joins TRBV25-1 to TRBJ2-7, with TRBD1 identical over 10 bases. This CDR3 comprises 14 residues. In germline, CDR1 is MGHDK, CDR2 SYGVNS. The CDR3 DNA reads as TGTGCCAGCTGTTTGGGACAGGGGTCCAACGAGCAATACTTC. This codes for CASCLGQGSNEQYF.

This chain uses TRBV19 with TRBJ1-6; TRBD1 aligns across 9 bases. After removal of 7 bases from V and 7 bases from J, the junction contained 5 bases not matched to a gene. The CDR3 extends over 14 amino acids. Per germline, CDR1 LNHDA and CDR2 SQIVND (reference sequence). The CDR3 loop reads CASTSGTGNSPLHF. The CDR3 DNA reads as TGTGCCAGTACGTCCGGGACAGGGAATTCACCCCTCCACTTT.

This clone was seen only a few times. The V and J genes are TRBV7-9 and TRBJ1-6, with D possibly matching TRBD1 (5 bases). CDR3 size: 15 residues. CDR1 SEHNR and CDR2 FQNEAQ come from the germline V gene (reference sequence). Trimming removed 8 bases from V and 2 bases from J, with 13 bases in between. In DNA form, the CDR3 reads TGTGCCAGCGGGCTAGGGGAGACCTATAATTCACCCCTCCACTTT. Residues: CASGLGETYNSPLHF.

The chain joins TRBV28 to TRBJ1-2; D unclear. The V gene's germline CDR1 is MDHEN and CDR2 SYDVKM. V lost 6 bases and J lost 6, with 14 bases in between. The CDR3 is 13 amino acids. Here the CDR3 DNA reads TGTGCCAGCAGGGCGACACCGGTTAATGGCTACACCTTC. Translating it yields CASRATPVNGYTF.

This clone was counted a few times. The chain couples TRBV29-1 to TRBJ1-2, with D maybe TRBD1 (5 bases). The ends were cut back, 6 bases at V and 6 bases at J, with 5 bases in the middle. The CDR3 extends over 9 amino acids. Germline lookup yields CDR1 SQVTM and CDR2 ANQGSEA. The CDR3 sequence: CSVTDGYTF. CDR3 in DNA: TGCAGCGTGACAGATGGCTACACCTTC. The entire variable domain, with the rest obtained from reference TRBV29-1 and TRBJ1-2, is as follows: SAVISQKPSRDICQRGTSLTIQCQVDSQVTMMFWYRQQPGQSLTLIATANQGSEATYESGFVIDKFPISRPNLTFSTLTVSNMSPEDSSIYLCSVTDGYTFGSGTRLTVV.

Only a few counts were recorded for this clone. The chain couples TRBV7-2 to TRBJ2-5; 7 nucleotides agree with TRBD1. Trimming took 1 base from V and 4 from J; bases not matched to a gene: 6. Germline assignment: CDR1 SGHTA and CDR2 FQGNSA. The CDR3 consists of 15 residues. The CDR3, as DNA: TGTGCCAGCAGCTTAGTAACAGGGGCCCCAGAGACCCAGTACTTC. Amino acid sequence: CASSLVTGAPETQYF.

This rearrangement joins TRBV28 to TRBJ2-7; weak D call: TRBD1 (5 bases). The CDR3 consists of 13 residues. CDR1 is MDHEN, CDR2 SYDVKM, per germline. Trimming removed 4 bases from V and 0 bases from J, with 7 bases in between. The CDR3 DNA follows: TGTGCCAGCAGTTCAGGGATCTCCTACGAGCAGTACTTC. Its translation: CASSSGISYEQYF.

This chain joins TRBV6-1 and TRBJ2-7; 9 nucleotides align to TRBD1. The CDR3 extends over 16 amino acids. Germline CDR1 reads MNHNS; CDR2 reads SASEGT. V gave up 1 base and J gave up 4 bases; unmatched junction bases: 8. Here the CDR3 DNA reads TGTGCCAGCAGTGAAGTTCTTTGGGGACAGGGATACGAGCAGTACTTC. Translation gives CASSEVLWGQGYEQYF.

The chain carries TRBV5-6 and TRBJ1-2, with D uncertain. The CDR3 sequence is 14 residues long. Germline CDR1 reads SGHDT; CDR2 reads YYEEEE. V lost 4 bases and J lost 4, with 14 bases in between. The CDR3: CASSRTGIGYGYTF. The CDR3 bases are TGTGCCAGCAGCCGGACGGGGATCGGCTATGGCTACACCTTC.

This clone has only a few counts. This chain connects TRBV27 to TRBJ1-2; D is uncertain. Deletions cut 2 bases from V and 1 base from J, with 11 bases between. This CDR3 is built from 15 residues. Germline CDR1 and CDR2: MNHEY and SMNVEV (reference sequence). CDR3 bases: TGTGCCAGCAGTTTAAGTGGCACGCTTAACTATGGCTACACCTTC. Encoded protein: CASSLSGTLNYGYTF.

The CDR3 nucleotides are TGTGCCAGCAGTTTAGCGGGGGGGGTCTCCTACAATGAGCAGTTCTTC. It encodes CASSLAGGVSYNEQFF. The V gene is TRBV28, the J gene TRBJ2-1, with 9 bases identical to TRBD2. The V and J ends lost 2 bases and 0 bases, in that order; junction bases with no gene match: 2. This CDR3 has 16 amino acids. In germline, CDR1 is MDHEN, CDR2 SYDVKM.

There are a few counts of this clone. The genes are TRBV6-5 and TRBJ1-5; maybe TRBD1 (6 bases). CDR3 length equals 14 residues. CDR1 and CDR2 from the germline V gene are MNHEY and SVGAGI. Trimming stripped 6 bases from V and 2 bases from J, with 11 bases between. The CDR3 DNA reads TGTGCCAGCAGCCCCCGGGGGCGCAATCAGCCCCAGCATTTT. Translated, it gives CASSPRGRNQPQHF.